Listed below are T cell receptor beta chains from one sample, sequenced in a study of T cells in Graves' hyperthyroidism and ophthalmopathy. MiXCR, run by TCRdb on the multiplex PCR reads, gives a single entry per CDR3 protein. The sample lists about 100,000 distinct CDR3 sequences, 16% occurring once. Sample: blood. The receptors were gathered from a woman in her forties or fifties with Graves' hyperthyroidism. CDR3s include the opening cysteine and the closing phenylalanine or tryptophan. A D gene is named only where the DNA matches it firmly. Clone size is not always given. Where it is, it says once, few, many or a class for expanded clones.

d_call j_call clone_size v_call cdr3_aa cdr3_nt
. TRBJ1-2 few TRBV29-1 CSVDYGYTF TGCAGCGTGGACTATGGCTACACCTTC
. TRBJ2-1 many TRBV30 CAWSAGTPVYNEQFF TGTGCCTGGAGTGCCGGGACCCCCGTCTACAATGAGCAGTTCTTC
. TRBJ1-6 few TRBV5-1 CASSVDGDSPLHF TGCGCCAGCAGCGTGGACGGAGATTCACCCCTCCACTTT
. TRBJ2-5 few TRBV3-1 CASSQDPPMTTETQYF TGTGCCAGCAGCCAAGATCCTCCGATGACTACAGAAACCCAGTACTTC
. TRBJ2-7 many TRBV7-2 CASSLSAYEQYF TGTGCCAGCAGCTTATCCGCGTACGAGCAGTACTTC
. TRBJ1-5 . TRBV19 CASGFGRATFNQPQHF TGTGCCAGTGGCTTCGGCAGGGCAACCTTTAATCAGCCCCAGCATTTT
. TRBJ1-4 many TRBV4-1 CASSQGGGRGKIEKLFF TGCGCCAGCAGCCAGGGCGGCGGGAGGGGGAAAATAGAAAAACTGTTTTTT
TRBD1 TRBJ1-2 . TRBV29-1 CSAEGAGNYGYTF TGCAGCGCTGAGGGGGCTGGGAACTATGGCTACACCTTC
. TRBJ1-6 many TRBV3-1 CASSQGVGANSPLHF TGTGCCAGCAGCCAAGGGGTGGGGGCTAATTCACCCCTCCACTTT
. TRBJ1-3 . TRBV7-2 CASSLSADGNTIYF TGTGCCAGCAGCTTATCAGCAGACGGAAACACCATATATTTT
. TRBJ2-1 many TRBV27 CASSWQGPYNEQFF TGTGCCAGCAGTTGGCAGGGGCCCTACAATGAGCAGTTCTTC
. TRBJ1-1 many TRBV3-1 CASSLREVNTEAFF TGTGCCAGCAGCCTCAGGGAGGTAAACACTGAAGCTTTCTTT
TRBD2 TRBJ2-1 many TRBV4-2 CASSPSGFEREFNEQFF TGTGCCAGCAGCCCCTCAGGGTTCGAGCGGGAGTTCAATGAGCAGTTCTTC
TRBD1 TRBJ2-5 many TRBV5-1 CASSSATGHQETQYF TGCGCCAGCAGCTCTGCGACAGGGCATCAGGAGACCCAGTACTTC
. TRBJ1-5 many TRBV6-1 CASSRDGLSNQPQHF TGTGCCAGCAGTAGGGACGGGCTTAGCAATCAGCCCCAGCATTTT
. TRBJ2-1 . TRBV7-3 CASSLTRTDNEQFF TGTGCCAGCAGCTTAACGCGGACAGACAATGAGCAGTTCTTC
. TRBJ2-1 many TRBV5-1 CASSSRAHEQFF TGCGCCAGCAGCTCGAGGGCACATGAGCAGTTCTTC
. TRBJ2-1 . TRBV7-2 CASSKGIGGAGDNEQFF TGTGCCAGCAGCAAGGGGATTGGCGGGGCCGGGGACAATGAGCAGTTCTTC
. TRBJ2-3 . TRBV11-2 CASSLGTAREQYF TGTGCCAGCAGCTTGGGGACGGCCCGGGAGCAGTATTTT
TRBD2 TRBJ2-1 many TRBV28 CASSSPGLAENEQFF TGTGCCAGCAGTTCACCGGGACTAGCGGAGAATGAGCAGTTCTTC